The rows below give T cell receptor beta chains drawn from one sample of a study of ipilimumab plus nivolumab after autologous stem cell transplantation. Profiled with immunoSEQ multiplex PCR; TCRdb holds only in-frame clones, not every one. In the table there are tens of thousands of clones, 83% of which are singletons. The specimen was PBMCs, collected in a trial of ipilimumab plus nivolumab as post-transplant consolidation. The receptors originated from a male donor with diffuse large B-cell lymphoma. Each CDR3 is given with its conserved first and last residue. D genes are given only for firm matches. Rows give clone size only sometimes, using once, few, many, or a class for an expanded clone.

CASSSGQGSYEQYF	TGTGCCAGCAGCAGCGGACAGGGGTCCTACGAGCAGTACTTC	-	TRBV7-7	TRBJ2-7	TRBD1
CASSQDWTGVSSYGYTF	TGCGCCAGCAGCCAAGATTGGACAGGGGTTAGTAGCTATGGCTACACCTTC	few	TRBV4-1	TRBJ1-2	TRBD1
CASIIRQGGRGYTF	TGTGCCAGCATAATTCGGCAGGGGGGTAGGGGCTACACCTTC	-	TRBV28	TRBJ1-2	TRBD1
CASRLSPGQGAETQYF	TGCGCCAGCAGGCTATCGCCGGGACAGGGGGCCGAGACCCAGTACTTC	-	TRBV4-1	TRBJ2-5	TRBD1
CASSFQGGGTEAFF	TGCGCCAGCAGCTTCCAAGGGGGGGGAACTGAAGCTTTCTTT	-	TRBV5-1	TRBJ1-1	-
CASSLSVQAYEQYF	TGTGCCAGCAGCTTATCAGTTCAAGCCTACGAGCAGTACTTC	-	TRBV7-6	TRBJ2-7	-
CASSLSQNGYTF	TGTGCCAGCAGCTTAAGCCAGAATGGCTACACCTTC	-	TRBV11-2	TRBJ1-2	-
CASSPSGGSTDTQYF	TGTGCCAGCAGCCCTAGCGGGGGTAGCACAGATACGCAGTATTTT	few	TRBV5-4	TRBJ2-3	TRBD2
CASSLRREETQYF	TGTGCCAGCAGCTTAAGACGAGAAGAGACCCAGTACTTC	-	TRBV6-6	TRBJ2-5	-
CASSSQGDSPLHF	TGTGCCAGTAGCTCACAGGGGGATTCACCCCTCCACTTT	-	TRBV19	TRBJ1-6	TRBD1
CASSPTTGDIQYF	TGTGCCAGCAGCCCCACCACAGGGGACATTCAGTACTTC	-	TRBV4-2	TRBJ2-4	TRBD1
CASSQPGGTSDEKLFF	TGTGCCAGCAGCCAACCCGGCGGGACGTCCGATGAAAAACTGTTTTTT	-	TRBV4-2	TRBJ1-4	-
CASSLAGSGGSYGYTF	TGTGCCAGCAGCTTAGCGGGGTCAGGGGGGTCCTATGGCTACACCTTC	-	TRBV7-2	TRBJ1-2	TRBD1
CSAPRTSGGLDEQFF	TGCAGCGCCCCCAGGACTAGCGGGGGGCTGGATGAGCAGTTCTTC	-	TRBV29-1	TRBJ2-1	TRBD2
CASSPHLKSRDTEAFF	TGTGCCAGTAGTCCCCACCTGAAGAGCCGGGACACTGAAGCTTTCTTT	-	TRBV19	TRBJ1-1	-
CASSLGTGGRRYSGNTIYF	TGCGCCAGCAGCTTGGGGACAGGGGGCCGTCGGTACTCTGGAAACACCATATATTTT	-	TRBV5-1	TRBJ1-3	TRBD1
CASSGRDHYNEQFF	TGTGCCAGCAGTGGGAGGGACCATTACAATGAGCAGTTCTTC	-	TRBV2	TRBJ2-1	-
CASSERGTEAFF	TGTGCCAGCAGTGAAAGGGGTACTGAAGCTTTCTTT	-	TRBV6-5	TRBJ1-1	-
CASSLRGPSGTGELFF	TGTGCCAGCAGCTTAAGAGGACCTAGTGGTACCGGGGAGCTGTTTTTT	-	TRBV7-8	TRBJ2-2	-
CASSGGGPTDTQYF	TGCGCCAGCAGCGGCGGGGGGCCCACAGATACGCAGTATTTT	-	TRBV5-1	TRBJ2-3	TRBD2
CASSPRQGNTEVFF	TGTGCCAGCAGCCCCCGACAGGGAAACACTGAAGTTTTCTTT	-	TRBV7-2	TRBJ1-1	TRBD1
CASSPMGAVRNEKLFF	TGTGCCAGCAGCCCAATGGGGGCGGTCCGTAATGAAAAACTGTTTTTT	-	TRBV14	TRBJ1-4	-
CASRNSPGDNEKLFF	TGTGCCAGCAGGAATTCGCCAGGAGATAATGAAAAACTGTTTTTT	few	TRBV2	TRBJ1-4	-